Listed below are T cell receptor beta chains from one sample, sequenced in a study of T cells in Graves' hyperthyroidism and ophthalmopathy. TCRdb reprocessed the multiplex PCR reads via MiXCR and lists one record per CDR3 protein. The table has about 400,000 distinct CDR3 sequences, around 25% seen once. The source material was blood. The source is a man in his forties or fifties with Graves' hyperthyroidism. Each CDR3 is given with its conserved first and last residue. The D gene is left open where the match is weak. Only some rows state a clone size, as once, few, many or a class for expanded clones.

.	TRBV3-1	many	TRBJ2-7	CASSRRWGYEQYF	TGTGCCAGCAGCCGGCGGTGGGGCTACGAGCAGTACTTC
.	TRBV3-1	.	TRBJ2-2	CASSLGRVNAGELFF	TGTGCCAGCAGCCTTGGACGGGTGAACGCCGGGGAGCTGTTTTTT
TRBD1	TRBV20-1	.	TRBJ2-1	CSARDGRGRRNEQFF	TGCAGTGCTAGAGACGGAAGGGGGCGCCGGAATGAGCAGTTCTTC
TRBD1	TRBV25-1	once	TRBJ1-2	CASSPGTGKIYGYTF	TGTGCCAGCAGTCCAGGGACAGGGAAGATCTATGGCTACACCTTC
.	TRBV6-1	.	TRBJ1-4	CASSPSYGELKLFF	TGTGCCAGCAGTCCCTCTTATGGGGAACTAAAACTGTTTTTT
.	TRBV2	.	TRBJ1-1	CASSDGWKAFF	TGTGCCAGCAGTGACGGCTGGAAAGCTTTCTTT
.	TRBV20-1	few	TRBJ2-7	CSARGGQSYEQYF	TGCAGTGCTAGAGGTGGACAGTCCTACGAGCAGTACTTC
.	TRBV11-3	many	TRBJ1-1	CASSPSSITGNEAFF	TGTGCCAGCAGTCCATCGTCCATAACCGGGAATGAAGCTTTCTTT
.	TRBV29-1	.	TRBJ2-7	CSVETASYEQYF	TGCAGCGTTGAGACGGCCAGCTACGAGCAGTACTTC
.	TRBV15	.	TRBJ1-2	CATSRDYLYGYTF	TGTGCCACCAGCAGAGATTACCTCTATGGCTACACCTTC
.	TRBV11-2	many	TRBJ2-7	CASSTPHSTYEQYF	TGTGCCAGCAGCACCCCCCATAGCACCTACGAGCAGTACTTC
.	TRBV6-1	few	TRBJ2-7	CASSETVGSYEQYF	TGTGCCAGCAGTGAAACGGTCGGTTCCTACGAGCAGTACTTC
.	TRBV12-3/TRBV12-4	few	TRBJ2-7	CASILFLYEQYF	TGTGCCAGCATCCTCTTCCTCTACGAGCAGTACTTC
TRBD1	TRBV12-3/TRBV12-4	.	TRBJ1-1	CASRNSGGRTEAFF	TGTGCCAGCAGGAACTCAGGGGGCCGTACTGAAGCTTTCTTT
TRBD2	TRBV19	few	TRBJ2-2	CASSIELGTSGSWTGELFF	TGTGCCAGTAGTATAGAATTAGGGACTAGCGGGAGCTGGACCGGGGAGCTGTTTTTT
TRBD2	TRBV7-8	many	TRBJ2-1	CASTPARGLASGSYYNEQFF	TGTGCCAGCACCCCTGCGAGGGGCTTGGCTAGCGGGAGTTATTACAATGAGCAGTTCTTC
.	TRBV6-5	few	TRBJ2-2	CASSYSRFSNTGELFF	TGTGCCAGCAGTTACTCGAGGTTTTCGAACACCGGGGAGCTGTTTTTT
.	TRBV7-3	.	TRBJ1-1	CASSRAAGGTEAFF	TGTGCCAGCAGTCGTGCGGCGGGCGGAACTGAAGCTTTCTTT
.	TRBV7-9	many	TRBJ2-7	CASSSSASYEQYF	TGTGCCAGCAGCTCGTCTGCCTCCTACGAGCAGTACTTC
TRBD2	TRBV10-3	.	TRBJ2-3	CAISAGLAGGSTDTQYF	TGTGCCATCAGTGCCGGACTAGCGGGAGGGAGCACAGATACGCAGTATTTT
.	TRBV15	few	TRBJ1-2	CATRPQPTGSYGYTF	TGTGCCACCAGACCACAACCGACAGGTAGCTATGGCTACACCTTC
.	TRBV6-1	few	TRBJ1-6	CASSSGRHNSPLHF	TGTGCCAGCAGCTCCGGACGGCATAATTCACCCCTCCACTTT
.	TRBV15	few	TRBJ1-1	CATSSPQGGTEAFF	TGTGCCACCAGCAGCCCCCAGGGAGGGACTGAAGCTTTCTTT
.	TRBV11-2	.	TRBJ1-2	CASSALQGGGYTF	TGTGCCAGCAGCGCACTACAGGGAGGGGGCTACACCTTC
TRBD1	TRBV25-1	.	TRBJ1-4	CASSEDHRGLSVGEKLFF	TGTGCCAGCAGTGAAGACCACAGGGGTTTAAGTGTTGGTGAAAAACTGTTTTTT
TRBD1	TRBV20-1	.	TRBJ1-5	CSAATGGAVQPQHF	TGCAGTGCTGCTACAGGGGGCGCGGTTCAGCCCCAGCATTTT
TRBD2	TRBV7-9	few	TRBJ2-7	CASSPGTSASYEQYF	TGTGCCAGCAGCCCCGGGACTAGCGCCTCCTACGAGCAGTACTTC
.	TRBV15	few	TRBJ2-1	CATSRDSAGEQFF	TGTGCCACCAGCAGAGATAGCGCGGGTGAGCAGTTCTTC
TRBD2	TRBV6-1	.	TRBJ2-4	CASSEGLAGAKNIQYF	TGTGCCAGCAGTGAAGGGCTAGCGGGAGCCAAAAACATTCAGTACTTC
.	TRBV12-3/TRBV12-4	.	TRBJ1-3	CASSPTGSKENTIYF	TGTGCCAGCAGCCCAACAGGGTCCAAGGAAAACACCATATATTTT
TRBD1	TRBV12-3/TRBV12-4	many	TRBJ2-3	CASIRTGARDTQYF	TGTGCCAGCATACGGACAGGGGCCCGAGATACGCAGTATTTT
.	TRBV7-6	.	TRBJ2-7	CASSPHGGGSYEQYF	TGTGCCAGCAGCCCCCACGGGGGAGGCTCCTACGAGCAGTACTTC
TRBD1	TRBV5-1	.	TRBJ1-4	CASSNRGLEKLFF	TGCGCCAGCAGCAACAGGGGGTTGGAAAAACTGTTTTTT
.	TRBV5-1	once	TRBJ2-5	CASSLVADQETQYF	TGCGCCAGCAGCTTGGTGGCGGATCAAGAGACCCAGTACTTC
TRBD2	TRBV5-4	.	TRBJ2-5	CASSLRIAGEETQYF	TGTGCCAGCAGCTTGCGGATAGCGGGGGAAGAGACCCAGTACTTC
TRBD1	TRBV27	.	TRBJ1-2	CASSLGEEAGGFGGYTF	TGTGCCAGCAGTTTAGGTGAAGAGGCAGGGGGCTTCGGGGGCTACACCTTC
TRBD1	TRBV5-4	.	TRBJ2-5	CASSWETGEETQYF	TGTGCCAGCAGCTGGGAGACAGGGGAAGAGACCCAGTACTTC
TRBD2	TRBV6-1	.	TRBJ2-7	CASRRGALSYEQYF	TGTGCCAGCAGGCGGGGGGCCCTCTCCTACGAGCAGTACTTC
.	TRBV10-3	few	TRBJ2-1	CAISSPNEQFF	TGTGCCATCTCCAGCCCCAATGAGCAGTTCTTC
.	TRBV5-5	.	TRBJ1-2	CASSLGGVRTGYTF	TGTGCCAGCAGCTTGGGCGGGGTCCGAACTGGCTACACCTTC
.	TRBV7-9	few	TRBJ2-5	CASSRVGKAETQYF	TGTGCCAGCAGCCGCGTGGGGAAAGCAGAGACCCAGTACTTC
TRBD1	TRBV12-3/TRBV12-4	few	TRBJ2-2	CASLLMTGTGDTGELFF	TGTGCCAGCCTATTGATGACCGGGACAGGGGACACCGGGGAGCTGTTTTTT
TRBD1	TRBV20-1	few	TRBJ2-1	CSVPGTGASGSSYNEQFF	TGCAGTGTCCCCGGGACAGGGGCGAGCGGGAGCTCCTACAATGAGCAGTTCTTC